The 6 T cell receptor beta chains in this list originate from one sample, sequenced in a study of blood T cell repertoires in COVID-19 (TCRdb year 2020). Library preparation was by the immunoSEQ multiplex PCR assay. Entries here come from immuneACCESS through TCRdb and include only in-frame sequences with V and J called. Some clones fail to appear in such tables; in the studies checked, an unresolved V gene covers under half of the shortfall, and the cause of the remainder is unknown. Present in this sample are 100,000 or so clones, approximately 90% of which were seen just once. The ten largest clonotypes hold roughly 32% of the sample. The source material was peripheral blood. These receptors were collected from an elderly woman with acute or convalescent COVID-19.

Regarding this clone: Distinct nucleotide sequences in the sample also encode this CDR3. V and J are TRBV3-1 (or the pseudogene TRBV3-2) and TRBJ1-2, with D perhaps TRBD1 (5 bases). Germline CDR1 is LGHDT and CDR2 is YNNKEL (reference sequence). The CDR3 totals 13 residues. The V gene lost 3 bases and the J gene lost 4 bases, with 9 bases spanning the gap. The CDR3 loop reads CASSQGGGYGYTF. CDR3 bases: TGTGCCAGCAGCCAGGGGGGAGGCTATGGCTACACCTTC.

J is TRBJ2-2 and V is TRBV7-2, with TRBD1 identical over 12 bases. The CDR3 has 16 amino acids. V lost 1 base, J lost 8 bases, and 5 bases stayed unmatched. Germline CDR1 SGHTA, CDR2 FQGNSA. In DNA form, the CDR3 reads TGTGCCAGCAGCTTAGGCGGGACAGGGGGCGCAGGGGAGCTGTTTTTT. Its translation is CASSLGGTGGAGELFF.

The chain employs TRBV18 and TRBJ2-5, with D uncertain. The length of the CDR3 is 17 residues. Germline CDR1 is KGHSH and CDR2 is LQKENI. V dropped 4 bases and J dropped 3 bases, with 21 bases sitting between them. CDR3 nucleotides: TGTGCCAGCTCACTTTTAACAGTCTACACCGAAGAAGAGACCCAGTACTTC. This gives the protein CASSLLTVYTEEETQYF.

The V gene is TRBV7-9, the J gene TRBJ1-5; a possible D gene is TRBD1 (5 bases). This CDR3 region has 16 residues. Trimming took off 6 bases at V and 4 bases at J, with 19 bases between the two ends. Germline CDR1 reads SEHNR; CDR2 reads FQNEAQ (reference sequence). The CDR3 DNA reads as TGTGCCAGCAGTTCGGGACCGGGGGTGGGAAATCAGCCCCAGCATTTT. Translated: CASSSGPGVGNQPQHF.

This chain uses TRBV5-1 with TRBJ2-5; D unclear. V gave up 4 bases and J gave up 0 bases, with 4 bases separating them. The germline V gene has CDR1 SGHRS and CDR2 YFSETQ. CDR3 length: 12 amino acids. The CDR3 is CASSRYQETQYF. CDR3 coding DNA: TGCGCCAGCAGCCGGTACCAAGAGACCCAGTACTTC.

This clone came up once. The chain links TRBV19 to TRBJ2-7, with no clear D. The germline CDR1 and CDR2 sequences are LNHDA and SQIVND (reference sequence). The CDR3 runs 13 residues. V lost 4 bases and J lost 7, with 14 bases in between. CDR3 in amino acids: CASSTTQVSEQYF. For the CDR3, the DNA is TGTGCCAGTAGTACGACCCAGGTTTCGGAGCAGTACTTC.